This TCR beta chain was recovered during a study of memory CD8 T cells in hepatitis C reinfection. Study at large: Chronic HCV followed reinfection in a couple of donors who cleared primary infection. Reinfection meant HCV RNA positivity after two negatives ≥60 days apart.

V shed 1 base and J shed 2 bases, with 14 bases lying between them. Germline V gene data show CDR1 as MNHNS and CDR2 as SASEGT. This CDR3 contains 16 residues. Assay used: immunoSEQ multiplex PCR; TCRdb lists only in-frame clones, some missing. The profile covers 50,000 or so clones, with 85% to 90% appearing a single time and 1% taken by the ten largest. Time point of the sample: pre-reinfection, 55 to 20 weeks before reinfection detection. TCR sequencing was done directly ex vivo on sorted cells, without expansion in vitro. Control naive CD8 T cells came from a couple of donors at all three reinfection time points.

The chain joins TRBV6-1 to TRBJ1-1; D is unclear. Material for sequencing was naive CD8+ T cells sorted from blood. This receptor was identified in a young man with hepatitis C virus infection. The CDR3 region has the DNA TGTGCCAGCAGTGAAGAGGGCGGGCGGATCAACACTGAAGCTTTCTTT. The encoded protein is CASSEEGGRINTEAFF.